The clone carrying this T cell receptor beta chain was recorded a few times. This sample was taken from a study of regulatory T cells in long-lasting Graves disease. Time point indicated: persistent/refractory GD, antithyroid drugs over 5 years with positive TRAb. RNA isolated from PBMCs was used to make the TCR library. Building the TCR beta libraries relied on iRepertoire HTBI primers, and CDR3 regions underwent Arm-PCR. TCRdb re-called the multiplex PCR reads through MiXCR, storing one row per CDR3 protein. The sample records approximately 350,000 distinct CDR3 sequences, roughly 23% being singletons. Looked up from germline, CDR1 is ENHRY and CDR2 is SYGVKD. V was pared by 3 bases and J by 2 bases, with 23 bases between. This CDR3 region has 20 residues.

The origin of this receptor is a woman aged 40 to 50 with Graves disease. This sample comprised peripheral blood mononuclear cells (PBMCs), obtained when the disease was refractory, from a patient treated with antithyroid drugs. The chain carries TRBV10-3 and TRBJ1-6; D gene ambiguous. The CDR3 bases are TGTGCCATCAGTGATCAGGCGAAGGCCCTTTCGGTCGCCTATAATTCACCCCTCCACTTT. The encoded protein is CAISDQAKALSVAYNSPLHF.